This T cell receptor (beta chain) was identified during a study of T cells of healthy individuals. TCRdb reanalysed the 5' RACE reads using MiXCR and keeps one entry per CDR3 protein. Here the sample spans around 100,000 distinct CDR3 sequences, approximately 15% being singletons. The CDR3 runs 13 residues. V lost 5 bases, J lost 4 bases, and 8 bases lay in between. Germline V lookup: CDR1 LGHNA, CDR2 YSLEER. The rearrangement joins TRBV4-3 to TRBJ2-2; weak D call: TRBD1 (5 bases). This sequence was found in a human donor in good health. This CDR3 reads CASSKGFTGELFF. The CDR3 region has the DNA TGCGCCAGCAGCAAGGGGTTCACCGGGGAGCTGTTTTTT.